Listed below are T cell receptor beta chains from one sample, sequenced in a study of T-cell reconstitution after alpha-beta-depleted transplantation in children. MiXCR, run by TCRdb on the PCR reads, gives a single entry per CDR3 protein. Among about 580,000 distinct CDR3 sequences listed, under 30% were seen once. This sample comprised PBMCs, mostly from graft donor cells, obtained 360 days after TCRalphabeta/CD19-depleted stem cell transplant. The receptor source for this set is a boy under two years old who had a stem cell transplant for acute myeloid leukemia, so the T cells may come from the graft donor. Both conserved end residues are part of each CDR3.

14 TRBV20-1 CSAKAGGYEDTQYF
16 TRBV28 CASSSRQGGTQETQYF
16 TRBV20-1 CSARGPLEAGAYEQYF
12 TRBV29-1 CSVIEGSRVAFF
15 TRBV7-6 CASSSLQGLDYGYTF
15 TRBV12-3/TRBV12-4 CASTPGTDSTGELFF
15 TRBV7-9 CASNLPGASTDTQYF
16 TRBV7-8 CASSLASSPTSDTQYF
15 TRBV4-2 CASSQASGLAETQYF
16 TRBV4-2 CAGSQVNRANTGELFF
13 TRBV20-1 CSARGRGEETQYF
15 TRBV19 CASSIAGTDYNEQFF
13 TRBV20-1 CSASTGASYEQYF
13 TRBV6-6 CASSYSTIETQYF
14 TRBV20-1 CSARVGLAGSEQFF
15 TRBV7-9 CASSLDSGGAYEQFF
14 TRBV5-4 CASSLAPVDYEQYF
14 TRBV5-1 CASGDRPNTGELFF
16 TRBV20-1 CSAAAGTGLYNSPLHF
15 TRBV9 CASSAQTGLNTEAFF
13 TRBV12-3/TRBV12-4 CASSSQGANEQYF